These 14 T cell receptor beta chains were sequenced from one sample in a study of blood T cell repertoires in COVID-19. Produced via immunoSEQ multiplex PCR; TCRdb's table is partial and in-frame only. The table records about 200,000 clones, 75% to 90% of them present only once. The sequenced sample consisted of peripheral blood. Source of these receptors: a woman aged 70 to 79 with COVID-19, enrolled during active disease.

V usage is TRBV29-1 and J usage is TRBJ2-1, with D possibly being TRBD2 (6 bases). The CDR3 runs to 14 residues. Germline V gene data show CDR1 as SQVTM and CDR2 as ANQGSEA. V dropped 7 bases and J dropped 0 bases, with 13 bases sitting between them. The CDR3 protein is CSALRGSSYNEQFF. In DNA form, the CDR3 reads TGCAGCGCCCTCCGGGGGAGCTCCTACAATGAGCAGTTCTTC.

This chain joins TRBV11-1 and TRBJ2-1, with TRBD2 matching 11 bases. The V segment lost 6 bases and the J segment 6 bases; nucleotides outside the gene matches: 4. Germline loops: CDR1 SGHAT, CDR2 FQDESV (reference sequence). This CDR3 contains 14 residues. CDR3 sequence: CASSFGLAGNEQFF. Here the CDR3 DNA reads TGTGCCAGCAGTTTCGGACTAGCGGGCAATGAGCAGTTCTTC.

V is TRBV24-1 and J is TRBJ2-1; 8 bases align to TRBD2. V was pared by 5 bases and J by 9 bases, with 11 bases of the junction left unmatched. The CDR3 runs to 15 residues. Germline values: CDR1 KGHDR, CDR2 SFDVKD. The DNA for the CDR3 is TGTGCCACCAGTGCCCCCGGGACTAGTAATGTTGAGCAGTTCTTC. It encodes CATSAPGTSNVEQFF.

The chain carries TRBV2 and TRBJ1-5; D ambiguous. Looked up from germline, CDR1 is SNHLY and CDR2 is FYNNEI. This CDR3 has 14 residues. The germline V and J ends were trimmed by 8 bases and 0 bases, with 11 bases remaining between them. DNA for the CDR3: TGTGCCAGCCGGGAGATATATAGCAATCAGCCCCAGCATTTT. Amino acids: CASREIYSNQPQHF.

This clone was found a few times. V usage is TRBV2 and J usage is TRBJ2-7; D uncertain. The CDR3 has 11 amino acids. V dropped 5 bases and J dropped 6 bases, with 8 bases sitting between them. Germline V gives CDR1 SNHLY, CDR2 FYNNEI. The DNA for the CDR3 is TGTGCCAGCAGTTCTAGAAGCGAGCAGTACTTC. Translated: CASSSRSEQYF.

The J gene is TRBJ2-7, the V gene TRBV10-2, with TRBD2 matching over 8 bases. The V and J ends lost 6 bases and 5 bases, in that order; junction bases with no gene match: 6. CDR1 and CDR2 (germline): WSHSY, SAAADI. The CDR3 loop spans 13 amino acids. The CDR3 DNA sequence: TGCGCCAGCAGGGAGAGCGGGAGTAACGAGCAGTACTTC. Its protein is CASRESGSNEQYF.

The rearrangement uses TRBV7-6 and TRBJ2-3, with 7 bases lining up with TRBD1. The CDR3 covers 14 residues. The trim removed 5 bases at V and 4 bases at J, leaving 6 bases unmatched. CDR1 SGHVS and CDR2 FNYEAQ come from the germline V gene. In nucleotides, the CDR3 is TGTGCCAGCAGCCTGGGGACAGTACCAGATACGCAGTATTTT. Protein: CASSLGTVPDTQYF.

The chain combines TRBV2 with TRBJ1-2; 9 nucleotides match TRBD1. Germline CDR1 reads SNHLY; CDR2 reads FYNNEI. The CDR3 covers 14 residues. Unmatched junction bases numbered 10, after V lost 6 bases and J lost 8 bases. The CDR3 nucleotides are TGTGCCAGCAGAGAACAGGGGGCAAGTCAAGGCTACACCTTC. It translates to CASREQGASQGYTF.

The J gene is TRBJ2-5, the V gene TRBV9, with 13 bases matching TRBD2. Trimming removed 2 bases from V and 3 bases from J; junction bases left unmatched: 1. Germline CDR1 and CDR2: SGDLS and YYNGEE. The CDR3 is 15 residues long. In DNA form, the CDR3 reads TGTGCCAGCAGCGTCGGGACTAGCGGGAAAGAGACCCAGTACTTC. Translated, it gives CASSVGTSGKETQYF. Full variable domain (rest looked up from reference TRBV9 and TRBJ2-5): DSGVTQTPKHLITATGQRVTLRCSPRSGDLSVYWYQQSLDQGLQFLIQYYNGEERAKGNILERFSAQQFPDLHSELNLSSLELGDSALYFCASSVGTSGKETQYFGPGTRLLVL.

The CDR3 DNA follows: TGCGCCAGCAGCTTGTCCCAAACGAGGGGGGAGCTGTTTTTT. Protein sequence: CASSLSQTRGELFF. J is TRBJ2-2 and V is TRBV5-1; D remains ambiguous. The CDR3 is made up of 14 amino acids. Germline V lookup: CDR1 SGHRS, CDR2 YFSETQ. V gave up 1 base and J gave up 8 bases, with 12 bases separating them.

For the CDR3, the DNA is TGTGCCTGGAGTTTACAGGGGGCATATGGCTACACCTTC. Encoded protein: CAWSLQGAYGYTF. The rearrangement joins TRBV30 to TRBJ1-2; 9 nucleotides match TRBD1. The CDR3 length is 13 residues. With 2 bases clipped from V and 5 bases from J, the junction kept 3 bases outside the gene matches. Germline V gives CDR1 GTSNPN, CDR2 SVGIG (reference sequence).

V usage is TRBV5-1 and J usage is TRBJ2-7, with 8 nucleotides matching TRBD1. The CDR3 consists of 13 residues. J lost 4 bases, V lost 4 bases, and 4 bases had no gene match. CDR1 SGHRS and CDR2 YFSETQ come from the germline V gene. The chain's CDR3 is CASSMTGEYEQYF. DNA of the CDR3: TGCGCCAGCAGCATGACAGGGGAATACGAGCAGTACTTC. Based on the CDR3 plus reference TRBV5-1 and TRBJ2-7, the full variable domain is KAGVTQTPRYLIKTRGQQVTLSCSPISGHRSVSWYQQTPGQGLQFLFEYFSETQRNKGNFPGRFSGRQFSNSRSEMNVSTLELGDSALYLCASSMTGEYEQYFGPGTRLTVT.

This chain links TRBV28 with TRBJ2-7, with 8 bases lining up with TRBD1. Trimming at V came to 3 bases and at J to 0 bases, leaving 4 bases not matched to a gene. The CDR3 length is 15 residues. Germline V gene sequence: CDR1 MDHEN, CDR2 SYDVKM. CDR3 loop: CASSFGGTGSYEQYF. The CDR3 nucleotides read TGTGCCAGCAGTTTTGGCGGGACAGGCTCCTACGAGCAGTACTTC.

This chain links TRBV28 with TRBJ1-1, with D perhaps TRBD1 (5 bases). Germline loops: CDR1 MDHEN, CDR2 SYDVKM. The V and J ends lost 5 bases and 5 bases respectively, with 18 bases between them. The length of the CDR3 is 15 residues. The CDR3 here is CASSPVQGVGTEAFF. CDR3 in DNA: TGTGCCAGCAGTCCCGTTCAGGGTGTGGGTACTGAAGCTTTCTTT. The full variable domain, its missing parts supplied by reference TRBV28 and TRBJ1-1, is DVKVTQSSRYLVKRTGEKVFLECVQDMDHENMFWYRQDPGLGLRLIYFSYDVKMKEKGDIPEGYSVSREKKERFSLILESASTNQTSMYLCASSPVQGVGTEAFFGQGTRLTVV.